This T cell receptor (beta chain) was observed in a study of T cell responses to AZD1222 COVID-19 vaccine. Looking at the study overall: Pooled samples include second doses given at about 4 or 12 weeks.

The protocol was immunoSEQ multiplex PCR, while the TCRdb copy is restricted to in-frame clones and leaves out a portion. This sample has about 140,000 clones, with 80% to 90% found just once. CDR3 length: 14 residues. V lost 2 bases and J lost 4; bases outside the gene matches: 5. In germline, CDR1 is GTSNPN, CDR2 SVGIG (reference sequence). The source is an adult in good health. Sample: peripheral blood, taken on day 0 of AZD1222 vaccination. This sequence joins TRBV30 and TRBJ2-1, with TRBD2 identical over 7 bases. Here the CDR3 DNA reads TGTGCCTGGAGTCCTGGGGGGGTTTACAATGAGCAGTTCTTC. Translating it yields CAWSPGGVYNEQFF.